This T cell receptor beta chain was recorded in a study of T cells in Graves' hyperthyroidism and ophthalmopathy. Whole-study findings and limits: Researchers found most expanded thyroid clonotypes above 0.001 in blood as well.

The TCR beta CDR3 regions underwent amplification using RNA transcripts as the source. With the HTBI primer set, the TCR CDR3 went through a first round of RT-PCR. TCRdb analysed the multiplex PCR reads with MiXCR anew, one entry per CDR3 protein. The profile shows under 650,000 distinct CDR3 sequences, roughly 17% of them singletons. Recently diagnosed hyperthyroidism of less than 2 months' duration affected patients aged 18 to 65. Uncontrolled infection, other autoimmune disease, pregnancy and lactation each barred patients from inclusion. The diagnostic basis comprised clinical symptoms, serum thyroxine and TRAb, thyroid ultrasound and orbital computed tomography. For this clonotype: Its target is not known.

Source material: blood. The source is a woman aged 25-40 years with Graves' hyperthyroidism.

CDR3 residues: CASSYPENTGELFF. The CDR3 DNA reads TGTGCCAGCAGTTACCCGGAGAACACCGGGGAGCTGTTTTTT. V usage is TRBV6-2 or TRBV6-3 and J usage is TRBJ2-2; D call uncertain. This CDR3 comprises 14 residues. With 2 bases removed from V and 1 base from J, the gap between germline ends came to 5 bases. In germline, CDR1 is MNHEY, CDR2 SVGEGT.